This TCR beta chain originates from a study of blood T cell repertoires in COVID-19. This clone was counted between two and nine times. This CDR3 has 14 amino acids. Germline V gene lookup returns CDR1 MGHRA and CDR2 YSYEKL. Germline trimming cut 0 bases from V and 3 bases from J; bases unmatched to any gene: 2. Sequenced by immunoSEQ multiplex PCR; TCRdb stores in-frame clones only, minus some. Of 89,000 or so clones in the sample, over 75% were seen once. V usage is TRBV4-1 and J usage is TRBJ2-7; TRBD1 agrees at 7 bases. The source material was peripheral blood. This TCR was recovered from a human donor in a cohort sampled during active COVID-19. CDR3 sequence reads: CASSQERDSYEQYF. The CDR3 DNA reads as TGCGCCAGCAGCCAAGAGAGGGACAGCTACGAGCAGTACTTC.